Included here is one TCR beta chain sequence, with context. Its antigen remains unidentified. These data originate in a study of T cell repertoires in cytomegalovirus infection. Turning to the study itself: In the study, CMV epitopes included recently identified HLA-C-restricted and well-studied HLA-B-restricted ones. It was the public TCR beta signatures that indicated both CMV infection and matching HLA type.

Regarding the study as a whole: The ex vivo response showed dominance by HLA-C-restricted CMV-specific TCR beta clonotypes. Frequencies of public TCR beta families were cumulated, and this identified carriers of CMV plus the relevant HLA.

One entry per CDR3 protein results from TCRdb running MiXCR on the reads. This table holds 900,000 to 950,000 distinct CDR3 sequences, less than 40% found once. The length of the CDR3 is 16 residues. Trimming removed 3 bases from V and 2 bases from J, with 14 bases in between. Germline assignment: CDR1 DFQATT and CDR2 SNEGSKA (reference sequence). The receptor's source is a human donor in good health (CMV status not recorded). Some clones in this sample may be carry-over from other donors' samples. The chain joins TRBV20-1 to TRBJ2-6; D is unresolved. The sample consisted of cultured CD8+ T cells from PBMCs, taken from culture after CMV antigen stimulation. In nucleotides, the CDR3 is TGCAGTGCTAGTATGTCAGAACCCCCTGGGGCCAACGTCCTGACTTTC. The encoded protein is CSASMSEPPGANVLTF.